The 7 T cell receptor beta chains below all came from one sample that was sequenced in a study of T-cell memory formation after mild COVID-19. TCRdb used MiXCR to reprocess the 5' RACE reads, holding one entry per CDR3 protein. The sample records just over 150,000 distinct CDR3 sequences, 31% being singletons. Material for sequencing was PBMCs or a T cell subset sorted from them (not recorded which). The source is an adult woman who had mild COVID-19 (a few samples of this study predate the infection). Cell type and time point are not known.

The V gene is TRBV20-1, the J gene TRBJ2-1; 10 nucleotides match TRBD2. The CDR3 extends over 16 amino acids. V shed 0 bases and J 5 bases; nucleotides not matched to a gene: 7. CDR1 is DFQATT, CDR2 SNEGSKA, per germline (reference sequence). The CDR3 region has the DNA TGCAGTGCTAGAGAGCTAGCGGGAGCGGTAAACAATGAGCAGTTCTTC. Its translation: CSARELAGAVNNEQFF.

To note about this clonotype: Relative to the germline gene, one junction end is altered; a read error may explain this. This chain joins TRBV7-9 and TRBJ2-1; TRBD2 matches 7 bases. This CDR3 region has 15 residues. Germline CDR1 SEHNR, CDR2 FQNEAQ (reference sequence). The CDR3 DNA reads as TGTGCCAGCAGCCTCAGCGGGACCTCCTTCAATGAGCAGTTCTTC. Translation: CASSLSGTSFNEQFF.

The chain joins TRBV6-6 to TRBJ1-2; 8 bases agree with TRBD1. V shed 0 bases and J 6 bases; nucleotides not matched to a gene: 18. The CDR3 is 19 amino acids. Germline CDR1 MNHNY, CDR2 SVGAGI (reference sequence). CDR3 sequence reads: CASSYSRLRQGLGSDGYTF. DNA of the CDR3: TGTGCCAGCAGTTACTCGAGGTTGCGACAGGGGTTGGGTTCGGATGGCTACACCTTC.

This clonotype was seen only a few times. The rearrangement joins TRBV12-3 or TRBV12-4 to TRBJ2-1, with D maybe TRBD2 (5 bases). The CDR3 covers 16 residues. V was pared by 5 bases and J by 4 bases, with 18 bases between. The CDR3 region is CASSPPGSRGYNEQFF. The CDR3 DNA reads TGTGCCAGCAGTCCTCCGGGGTCCCGGGGATACAATGAGCAGTTCTTC.

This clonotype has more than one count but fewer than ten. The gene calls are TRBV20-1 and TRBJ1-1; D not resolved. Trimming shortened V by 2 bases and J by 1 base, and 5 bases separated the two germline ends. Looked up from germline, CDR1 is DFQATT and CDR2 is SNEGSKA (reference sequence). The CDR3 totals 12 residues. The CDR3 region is CSARPRNTEAFF. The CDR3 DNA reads TGCAGTGCTAGACCAAGGAACACTGAAGCTTTCTTT.

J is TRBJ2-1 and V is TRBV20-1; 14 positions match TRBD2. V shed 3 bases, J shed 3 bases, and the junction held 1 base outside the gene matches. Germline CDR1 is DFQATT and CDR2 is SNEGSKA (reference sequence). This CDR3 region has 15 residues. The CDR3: CSARGLAGVYNEQFF. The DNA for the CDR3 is TGCAGTGCTAGGGGACTAGCGGGAGTCTACAATGAGCAGTTCTTC.

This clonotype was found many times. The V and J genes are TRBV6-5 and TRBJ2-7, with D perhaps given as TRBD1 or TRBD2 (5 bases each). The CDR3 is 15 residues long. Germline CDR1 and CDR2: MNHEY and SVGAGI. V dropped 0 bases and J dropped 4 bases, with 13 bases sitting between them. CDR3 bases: TGTGCCAGCAGTTACTCGAGGGACGCTTCATACGAGCAGTACTTC. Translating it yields CASSYSRDASYEQYF.